A selection of T cell receptor beta chains follows, all from one sample in a study of beta chain features in type 1 diabetes. Using immunoSEQ multiplex PCR, the repertoire was profiled, and TCRdb retains in-frame clones only, with some absent. Here the sample spans 900,000 or so clones, 15% to 20% being singletons. The sample consisted of naive CD4+ T cells from blood. The source of these receptors is a woman aged 18 to 35 in good health. The CDR3 runs from the conserved cysteine through the conserved F or W. Each record gives: J gene, D gene, CDR3 length, V gene, clone size, CDR3 DNA, CDR3 protein. A D gene is named only where the DNA matches it firmly. Clone size is stated in some rows and not others, as once, few, many or a class when expanded.

j_call: TRBJ1-2
d_call: .
cdr3_length: 15
v_call: TRBV7-9
clone_size: .
cdr3_nt: TGTGCCAGCAGCAATATAGGACAGCTAAACTATGGCTACACCTTC
cdr3_aa: CASSNIGQLNYGYTF

j_call: TRBJ2-3
d_call: TRBD1
cdr3_length: 15
v_call: TRBV2
clone_size: .
cdr3_nt: TGTGCCAGCAGTTCCGGGACAGGGAGCGCAGATACGCAGTATTTT
cdr3_aa: CASSSGTGSADTQYF

j_call: TRBJ2-1
d_call: .
cdr3_length: 13
v_call: TRBV29-1
clone_size: .
cdr3_nt: TGCAGCGTTCCACAGGGTTTCGGCAATGAGCAGTTCTTC
cdr3_aa: CSVPQGFGNEQFF

j_call: TRBJ1-2
d_call: TRBD1
cdr3_length: 15
v_call: TRBV15
clone_size: .
cdr3_nt: TGTGCCACCAGCAGAGGCGGGACAGGGACCTATGGCTACACCTTC
cdr3_aa: CATSRGGTGTYGYTF

j_call: TRBJ2-2
d_call: TRBD2
cdr3_length: 15
v_call: TRBV2
clone_size: few
cdr3_nt: TGTGCCAGCAGTCTCCTAGCGGTGAACACCGGGGAGCTGTTTTTT
cdr3_aa: CASSLLAVNTGELFF

j_call: TRBJ2-7
d_call: TRBD2
cdr3_length: 18
v_call: TRBV14
clone_size: .
cdr3_nt: TGTGCCAGCAGCCAAGATCTCTCCGACTGGACTAGTATGAACGAGCAGTACTTC
cdr3_aa: CASSQDLSDWTSMNEQYF

j_call: TRBJ1-5
d_call: .
cdr3_length: 15
v_call: TRBV29-1
clone_size: .
cdr3_nt: TGCAGCGTTCGGGAGGACAGCAATAGCAATCAGCCCCAGCATTTT
cdr3_aa: CSVREDSNSNQPQHF

j_call: TRBJ2-7
d_call: .
cdr3_length: 14
v_call: TRBV5-6
clone_size: .
cdr3_nt: TGTGCCAGCAGGTCGGGGCCGGAGCCCTACGAGCAGTACTTC
cdr3_aa: CASRSGPEPYEQYF

j_call: TRBJ2-7
d_call: .
cdr3_length: 15
v_call: TRBV14
clone_size: few
cdr3_nt: TGTGCCAGCAGCCTGGCCCTCCGGGGCGACTACGAGCAGTACTTC
cdr3_aa: CASSLALRGDYEQYF

j_call: TRBJ2-2
d_call: .
cdr3_length: 14
v_call: TRBV4-3
clone_size: .
cdr3_nt: TGCGCCAGCAGCCAGGCGAAAGGCACCGGGGAGCTGTTTTTT
cdr3_aa: CASSQAKGTGELFF

j_call: TRBJ2-1
d_call: .
cdr3_length: 16
v_call: TRBV10-2
clone_size: .
cdr3_nt: TGCGCCAGCAGTGAATTAGGGGGAGTGGTGGCTGTCGAGCAGTTCTTC
cdr3_aa: CASSELGGVVAVEQFF

j_call: TRBJ2-1
d_call: .
cdr3_length: 15
v_call: TRBV7-2
clone_size: .
cdr3_nt: TGTGCCAGCAGCGTCCTCGGGACGGACTACAATGAGCAGTTCTTC
cdr3_aa: CASSVLGTDYNEQFF

j_call: TRBJ2-7
d_call: TRBD2
cdr3_length: 13
v_call: TRBV27
clone_size: few
cdr3_nt: TGTGCCAGCAAGACTAGCGGAAGGCACGAGCAGTACTTC
cdr3_aa: CASKTSGRHEQYF

j_call: TRBJ2-3
d_call: TRBD2
cdr3_length: 16
v_call: TRBV7-6
clone_size: .
cdr3_nt: TGTGCCAGCAGCTTATCAGCGGGATTAAGCACAGATACGCAGTATTTT
cdr3_aa: CASSLSAGLSTDTQYF

j_call: TRBJ2-1
d_call: TRBD1
cdr3_length: 15
v_call: TRBV5-1
clone_size: few
cdr3_nt: TGCGCCAGCAGCAAGGGGGACAGAGTCTACAATGAGCAGTTCTTC
cdr3_aa: CASSKGDRVYNEQFF

j_call: TRBJ2-1
d_call: TRBD2
cdr3_length: 14
v_call: TRBV19
clone_size: .
cdr3_nt: TGTGCCAGTTCTTTCAGGGCGGGAGGGGATGAGCAGTTCTTC
cdr3_aa: CASSFRAGGDEQFF

j_call: TRBJ2-2
d_call: TRBD2
cdr3_length: 17
v_call: TRBV7-2
clone_size: .
cdr3_nt: TGTGCCAGCATCACGGCGCGGCTAGCGGGAGAAACCGGGGAGCTGTTTTTT
cdr3_aa: CASITARLAGETGELFF

j_call: TRBJ2-1
d_call: TRBD2
cdr3_length: 16
v_call: TRBV6-5
clone_size: few
cdr3_nt: TGTGCCAGCAGTTACGCCGGGACTAGCGGGTACAATGAGCAGTTCTTC
cdr3_aa: CASSYAGTSGYNEQFF

j_call: TRBJ2-1
d_call: .
cdr3_length: 18
v_call: TRBV2
clone_size: .
cdr3_nt: TGTGCCAGCAGTGATCAGGGGAGTCGGGCCACGGTAGTGGGTGAGCAGTTCTTC
cdr3_aa: CASSDQGSRATVVGEQFF

j_call: TRBJ1-1
d_call: .
cdr3_length: 16
v_call: TRBV15
clone_size: few
cdr3_nt: TGTGCCACCAGCAGAGTCCTGGGGCCAGGGAACACTGAAGCTTTCTTT
cdr3_aa: CATSRVLGPGNTEAFF

j_call: TRBJ1-2
d_call: .
cdr3_length: 14
v_call: TRBV4-1
clone_size: .
cdr3_nt: TGCGCCAGCAGCCCAACTGGCGGAAGCTATGGCTACACCTTC
cdr3_aa: CASSPTGGSYGYTF